The T cell receptor beta chain under discussion was sequenced for a study of T cell clonotyping in hematopoietic cell transplantation. Clones were read by immunoSEQ multiplex PCR, and TCRdb kept only the in-frame ones, dropping some. The sample has about 11,000 clones; about 47% are singletons. V gave up 1 base and J gave up 2 bases, with 15 bases separating them. This CDR3 has 16 amino acids. The germline gives CDR1 SGHTA, CDR2 FQGNSA. The chain couples TRBV7-2 to TRBJ2-7; perhaps TRBD1 as D (5 bases). The source of this sequence is a male patient aged 50 or older who had an allogeneic stem cell transplant from an unrelated donor, so the T cells may come from the graft donor. Some clones in this sample may be carry-over from other donors' samples. Sequenced here: PBMCs, sampled 30 days after allogeneic stem cell transplant. The CDR3 is CASSLVQQVAAYEQYF. Written as DNA, the CDR3 is TGTGCCAGCAGCTTAGTCCAACAGGTCGCCGCCTACGAGCAGTACTTC.